Shown below are 17 T cell receptor beta chains from a single sample sequenced in a study of T-cell reconstitution after alpha-beta-depleted transplantation in children. The TCRbeta library was prepared with unique molecular identifiers. TCRdb itself ran the PCR reads through MiXCR, one entry per CDR3 protein. In the table there are 600,000 to 700,000 distinct CDR3 sequences, over 15% of which are singletons. The sample consisted of PBMCs from the stem cell graft donor, taken from the stem cell graft. These receptor sequences come from a human donor who donated a stem cell graft to a child with acute myeloid leukemia.

The chain joins TRBV7-9 to TRBJ2-1; 9 nucleotides line up with TRBD1. With V trimmed by 6 bases and J by 5 bases, 5 bases remained unmatched. CDR3 length: 14 residues. CDR1 and CDR2 (germline): SEHNR, FQNEAQ (reference sequence). The DNA for the CDR3 is TGTGCCAGCAGGCAGACAGGGGGTCACAATGAGCAGTTCTTC. It encodes CASRQTGGHNEQFF.

This clonotype has just a few counts. The chain joins TRBV9 to TRBJ2-1; perhaps TRBD2 as D (5 bases). Germline CDR1 reads SGDLS; CDR2 reads YYNGEE. The CDR3 extends over 16 amino acids. Trimming removed 4 bases at V and 5 bases at J, with 19 bases between. The CDR3, as DNA: TGTGCCAGCAGCCCCAGCGGCAGCTCCTCTCACAATGAGCAGTTCTTC. Its translation is CASSPSGSSSHNEQFF.

Regarding this clonotype: A much larger clone differs by one base, so this may be a read error. The genes are TRBV20-1 and TRBJ2-7; tentative D call: TRBD1 (5 bases). This CDR3 is 12 amino acids long. Per germline, CDR1 DFQATT and CDR2 SNEGSKA (reference sequence). The CDR3, as DNA: TGCAGTGCTACAGGGTTTAACTACGACCAGTACTTC. It is translated as CSATGFNYDQYF.

This clonotype occurred a few times. The J gene is TRBJ2-2, the V gene TRBV5-1; TRBD2 matches at 13 bases. Germline CDR1 SGHRS, CDR2 YFSETQ. The CDR3 sequence is 16 residues long. Trimming cost V 4 bases and J 3 bases; bases outside gene matches: 3. CDR3 in amino acids: CASSIGLAGDTGELFF. Here the CDR3 DNA reads TGCGCCAGCAGCATCGGACTAGCGGGAGACACCGGGGAGCTGTTTTTT.

There are many counts of this clonotype. The V and J genes are TRBV12-3 or TRBV12-4 and TRBJ2-1; no firm D call. This CDR3 is 11 amino acids long. The V end was cut by 3 bases, the J end by 9 bases, with 6 bases between. CDR3 nucleotides: TGTGCCAGCAGTTTCTTAGTTGAGCAGTTCTTC. Amino acid sequence: CASSFLVEQFF.

This clonotype was picked up many times. The chain couples TRBV20-1 to TRBJ2-3; no firm D call. V lost 6 bases and J 0 bases, leaving 13 bases between the germline ends. This CDR3 contains 14 residues. Germline loops: CDR1 DFQATT, CDR2 SNEGSKA (reference sequence). CDR3 in DNA: TGCAGTGCCCGAAATCCTCCTAGCACAGATACGCAGTATTTT. Translated: CSARNPPSTDTQYF.

This clonotype was picked up many times. The chain is built from TRBV5-1 and TRBJ1-2; D not resolved. There are 13 residues in the CDR3. CDR1 is SGHRS, CDR2 YFSETQ, per germline. V was cut by 6 bases and J by 4 bases, with 13 bases left in between. CDR3 sequence reads: CASISWFLYGYTF. Here the CDR3 DNA reads TGCGCCAGCATCTCCTGGTTCCTCTATGGCTACACCTTC.

This clonotype was picked up a small number of times. The chain combines TRBV6-5 with TRBJ1-1; 8 nucleotides align to TRBD1. Losses at the gene ends were 2 bases for V and 3 bases for J; bases not matched to a gene: 5. This CDR3 contains 15 residues. Germline V gene data show CDR1 as MNHEY and CDR2 as SVGAGI. The CDR3 DNA is TGTGCCAGCAGTTACGACAGGGGATCCTACACTGAAGCTTTCTTT. Translating it yields CASSYDRGSYTEAFF.

This clonotype appeared many times. The CDR3 DNA reads as TGCAGCGTCCAAGGGGGGGGCCTTGGTTATGGCTACACCTTC. This gives the protein CSVQGGGLGYGYTF. The chain has TRBV29-1 and TRBJ1-2, with D tentatively TRBD1 (6 bases). V lost 6 bases, J lost 5 bases, and 19 bases lay in between. The V gene's germline CDR1 is SQVTM and CDR2 ANQGSEA. This CDR3 is built from 14 residues.

This clonotype was seen repeatedly, ten times or more. This rearrangement joins TRBV7-2 to TRBJ2-1; 13 bases agree with TRBD2. CDR1 is SGHTA and CDR2 is FQGNSA in the germline V gene. V shed 5 bases, J shed 7 bases, and the junction held 8 bases outside the gene matches. CDR3 length: 16 residues. The CDR3 loop is CASSQPGTSGENEQFF. In nucleotides, the CDR3 is TGTGCCAGCAGCCAACCCGGGACTAGCGGGGAAAATGAGCAGTTCTTC.

This clonotype has a handful of counts. The chain couples TRBV20-1 to TRBJ2-6, with D possibly being TRBD1 or TRBD2 (5 bases each). The V and J ends lost 6 bases and 2 bases respectively, with 20 bases between them. Germline lookup yields CDR1 DFQATT and CDR2 SNEGSKA (reference sequence). This CDR3 comprises 17 residues. The CDR3 sequence is CSATSDTEDTGANVLTF. Written as DNA, the CDR3 is TGCAGTGCCACCTCGGACACGGAGGACACTGGGGCCAACGTCCTGACTTTC.

This clonotype was picked up many times. The genes are TRBV29-1 and TRBJ2-5; 13 bases align to TRBD2. Germline loops: CDR1 SQVTM, CDR2 ANQGSEA. V was clipped by 7 bases and J by 7 bases; unmatched bases: 6. This CDR3 has 13 residues. CDR3 loop: CSATSGGAGTQYF. In DNA, the CDR3 is TGCAGCGCAACTAGCGGGGGGGCTGGGACCCAGTACTTC.

This clonotype was counted a few times. CDR3 sequence: CASSLDRARGYEQYF. The CDR3, as DNA: TGTGCCAGCAGCCTTGACAGGGCGAGGGGTTACGAGCAGTACTTC. The chain has TRBV7-2 and TRBJ2-7, with 7 bases identical to TRBD1. There are 15 residues in the CDR3. The V gene's germline CDR1 is SGHTA and CDR2 FQGNSA. Trimming at V came to 5 bases and at J to 4 bases, leaving 11 bases not matched to a gene.

This clonotype occurred many times. The chain uses TRBV6-1 and TRBJ1-2; TRBD1 agrees at 10 bases. The CDR3 is 13 amino acids. Trimming at V came to 8 bases and at J to 5 bases, leaving 5 bases not matched to a gene. In germline, CDR1 is MNHNS, CDR2 SASEGT. DNA of the CDR3: TGTGCCAGCGCCGGGACAGGGGCATATGGCTACACCTTC. Its translation: CASAGTGAYGYTF.

The sample holds many counts of this clonotype. V gene TRBV7-2 combines with J gene TRBJ2-5, with D possibly TRBD2 on 6 matching bases. This CDR3 has 13 residues. V gave up 6 bases and J gave up 1 base, with 9 bases separating them. The germline V gene has CDR1 SGHTA and CDR2 FQGNSA. The CDR3 sequence: CASSARGQETQYF. The CDR3 DNA reads TGTGCCAGCAGTGCGCGGGGCCAAGAGACCCAGTACTTC. Based on the CDR3 plus reference TRBV7-2 and TRBJ2-5, the full variable domain is GAGVSQSPSNKVTEKGKDVELRCDPISGHTALYWYRQSLGQGLEFLIYFQGNSAPDKSGLPSDRFSAERTGGSVSTLTIQRTQQEDSAVYLCASSARGQETQYFGPGTRLLVL.

The J gene is TRBJ1-2, the V gene TRBV21-1; the table's TRBD1 call for D was not verified on the DNA. TRBV21-1 is a recognized pseudogene. This CDR3 contains 15 residues. This chain's CDR3 is CASSDRDRGNVGYTF. CDR3 bases: TGTGCCAGCAGCGACCGGGACAGGGGGAATGTCGGCTACACCTTC.

This clonotype appeared many times. The chain couples TRBV4-3 to TRBJ2-3; the D gene could be TRBD1 or TRBD2 (5 bases each). Germline V gene lookup returns CDR1 LGHNA and CDR2 YSLEER. Trimming left V 3 bases short and J 5 bases short, with 9 bases between. The CDR3 is 13 amino acids. CDR3 in DNA: TGCGCCAGCAGCCACGGGGCGGAAGATACGCAGTATTTT. This codes for CASSHGAEDTQYF.